This T cell receptor beta chain appears in the sequencing data of a study of cytomegalovirus exposure and HLA in healthy donors. Study information: The approximately 120 validation repertoires and the approximately 670 first-cohort repertoires shared a platform, a later analysis reported.

A note on this clone: The antigen remains unidentified. Relative to the germline gene, one junction end is altered; a read error may explain this.

Study results and caveats: According to a subsequent analysis, TCR clusters from the first cohort were inclined to appear together in the 120 validation repertoires. TCR beta chains numbering more than 150 were designated cytomegalovirus-associated. Rare TCR sequences dominated, though some public TCRs recurred in many donors.

TCRdb keeps only in-frame clones here, not all; method: immunoSEQ multiplex PCR. This sample carries some 110,000 clones, 88% of them seen once, and the ten largest clones take less than 2%. This CDR3 region has 15 residues. Per germline, CDR1 PRHDT and CDR2 FYEKMQ (reference sequence). Sequencing used PBMCs. This TCR was sampled from a woman under 30 in good health and CMV-seropositive. The rearrangement uses TRBV13 and TRBJ1-2; maybe TRBD1 (5 bases). As DNA, the CDR3 is TGTGCCAGCAGCCTAGGGGCCTCAGCTAACTATGGCTACACCTTC. Translating it yields CASSLGASANYGYTF. Complete variable domain (other parts from reference TRBV13 and TRBJ1-2): AAGVIQSPRHLIKEKRETATLKCYPIPRHDTVYWYQQGPGQDPQFLISFYEKMQSDKGSIPDRFSAQQFSDYHSELNMSSLELGDSALYFCASSLGASANYGYTFGSGTRLTVV.